The following is a TCR beta chain sequence with its context. The sample comes from a study of blood T cell repertoires in COVID-19. Overall study: The United States, Italy and Spain supplied acute and convalescent COVID-19 samples. PBMCs, B-cell-depleted T cells, or T cells were the source of the cDNA or gDNA that made up the material.

Original processing methods: Nucleated cell counts were estimated from reference gene primer amplification. Profiled with immunoSEQ multiplex PCR; TCRdb holds only in-frame clones, not every one. D and trimming come from the DNA, and the V and J calls and clone size come from that table. Here the sample spans around 450,000 clones, about 89% being singletons. Looked up from germline, CDR1 is LNHDA and CDR2 is SQIVND (reference sequence). The CDR3 consists of 15 residues. V lost 4 bases and J lost 3; bases outside the gene matches: 9. This receptor was obtained from a woman aged 25 to 45 with acute or convalescent COVID-19. V gene TRBV19 combines with J gene TRBJ2-7, with 7 positions matching TRBD2. What was sequenced was peripheral blood. This CDR3 reads CASSTGGGPYYEQYF. CDR3 bases: TGTGCCAGTAGTACGGGAGGAGGGCCGTACTACGAGCAGTACTTC.